This T cell receptor (beta chain) was retrieved from a study of blood T cell repertoires in COVID-19. At the level of the study: The analysed material was cDNA or gDNA that came from T cells, B-cell-depleted T cells, or PBMCs.

The data were produced by immunoSEQ multiplex PCR, yet TCRdb's version contains in-frame clones alone and is incomplete. Among some 290,000 clones listed, roughly 93% were seen once. Adults between roughly 18 and 95 years of age took part from about two dozen US areas. CDR1 and CDR2 (germline): MDHEN, SYDVKM. The CDR3 extends over 15 amino acids. V lost 4 bases to trimming and J lost 4 bases; unmatched junction nucleotides: 7. Sequencing was done on a sample of PBMCs or T cells enriched from blood (not recorded which). V gene TRBV28 combines with J gene TRBJ1-1, with 9 bases identical to TRBD1. This clonotype was sampled from a woman in her 40s with acute COVID-19. For the CDR3, the DNA is TGTGCCAGCAGTTCCACCGGGACAGGGTCCACTGAAGCTTTCTTT. This gives the protein CASSSTGTGSTEAFF.